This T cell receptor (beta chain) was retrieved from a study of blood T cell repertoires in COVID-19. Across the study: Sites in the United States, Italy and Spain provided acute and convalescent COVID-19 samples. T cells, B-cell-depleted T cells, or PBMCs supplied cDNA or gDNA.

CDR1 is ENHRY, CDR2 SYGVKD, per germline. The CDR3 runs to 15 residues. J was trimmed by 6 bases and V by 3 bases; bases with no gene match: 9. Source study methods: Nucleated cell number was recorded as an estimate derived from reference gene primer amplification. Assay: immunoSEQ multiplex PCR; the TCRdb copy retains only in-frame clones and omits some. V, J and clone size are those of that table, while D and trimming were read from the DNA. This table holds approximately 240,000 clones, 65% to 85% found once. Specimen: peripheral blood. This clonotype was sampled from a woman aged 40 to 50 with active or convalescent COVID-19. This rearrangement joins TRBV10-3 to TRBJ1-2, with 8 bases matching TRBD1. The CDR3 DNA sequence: TGTGCCATCAGTGATCCAAAGACAGGGGACGATGGCTACACCTTC. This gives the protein CAISDPKTGDDGYTF.